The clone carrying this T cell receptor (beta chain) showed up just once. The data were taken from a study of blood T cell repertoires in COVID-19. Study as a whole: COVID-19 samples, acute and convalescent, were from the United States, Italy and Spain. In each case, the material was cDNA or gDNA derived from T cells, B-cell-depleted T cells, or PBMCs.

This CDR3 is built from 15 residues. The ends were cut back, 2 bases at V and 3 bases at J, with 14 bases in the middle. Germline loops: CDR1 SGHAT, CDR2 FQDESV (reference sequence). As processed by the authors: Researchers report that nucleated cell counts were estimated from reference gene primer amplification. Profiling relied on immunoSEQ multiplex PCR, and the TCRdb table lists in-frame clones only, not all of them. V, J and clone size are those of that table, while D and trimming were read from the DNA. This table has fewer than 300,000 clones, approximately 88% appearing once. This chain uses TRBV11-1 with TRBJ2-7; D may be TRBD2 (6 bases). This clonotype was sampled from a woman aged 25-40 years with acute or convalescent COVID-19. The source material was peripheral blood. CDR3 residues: CASSLHQRAYYEQYF. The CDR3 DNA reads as TGTGCCAGCAGCTTACACCAGCGGGCGTACTACGAGCAGTACTTC. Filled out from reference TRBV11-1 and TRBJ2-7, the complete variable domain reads EAEVAQSPRYKITEKSQAVAFWCDPISGHATLYWYRQILGQGPELLVQFQDESVVDDSQLPKDRFSAERLKGVDSTLKIQPAELGDSAMYLCASSLHQRAYYEQYFGPGTRLTVT.